The 28 T cell receptor beta chains given below trace back to one sample, sequenced in a study of cytomegalovirus exposure and HLA in healthy donors. TCRdb's table, derived via immunoSEQ multiplex PCR, lists solely in-frame clones and lacks some. The sample contains about 100,000 clones, approximately 94% of which appear only once. The sequenced sample consisted of PBMCs. Receptors originate from a woman aged 18-29 years in good health and CMV-seronegative.

This clone was seen just once. The V call is TRBV5-1, the J call TRBJ2-6; 7 bases line up with TRBD1. The germline CDR1 and CDR2 sequences are SGHRS and YFSETQ. The CDR3 is made up of 16 amino acids. Trimming removed 4 bases from V and 2 bases from J; junction bases left unmatched: 6. The CDR3 here is CASSLPTGAGANVLTF. The CDR3 DNA sequence: TGCGCCAGCAGCCTCCCAACAGGGGCTGGGGCCAACGTCCTGACTTTC.

The chain has TRBV7-3 and TRBJ2-7; 8 bases map to TRBD1. The CDR3 contains 17 residues. The germline CDR1 and CDR2 sequences are SGHTA and FQGTGA. Unmatched junction bases numbered 13, after V lost 0 bases and J lost 6 bases. CDR3 in amino acids: CASSLTGLDRVLREQYF. The CDR3 DNA reads as TGTGCCAGCAGCTTAACCGGTTTGGACAGGGTCCTACGCGAGCAGTACTTC. Variable domain in full (rest from reference TRBV7-3 and TRBJ2-7): GAGVSQTPSNKVTEKGKYVELRCDPISGHTALYWYRQSLGQGPEFLIYFQGTGAADDSGLPNDRFFAVRPEGSVSTLKIQRTERGDSAVYLCASSLTGLDRVLREQYFGPGTRLTVT.

The V and J genes are TRBV28 and TRBJ1-1; no clear D gene. Deletions cut 8 bases from V and 0 bases from J, with 10 bases between. The CDR3 totals 13 residues. Germline loops: CDR1 MDHEN, CDR2 SYDVKM. CDR3 in amino acids: CASRRQMNTEAFF. The CDR3 DNA follows: TGTGCCAGCCGACGACAAATGAACACTGAAGCTTTCTTT. Looking up the rest from reference TRBV28 and TRBJ1-1 gives the full variable domain: DVKVTQSSRYLVKRTGEKVFLECVQDMDHENMFWYRQDPGLGLRLIYFSYDVKMKEKGDIPEGYSVSREKKERFSLILESASTNQTSMYLCASRRQMNTEAFFGQGTRLTVV.

This rearrangement joins TRBV5-1 to TRBJ1-4; D ambiguous. CDR3 length: 13 residues. Germline V CDR1 and CDR2: SGHRS, YFSETQ. The germline V and J ends were trimmed by 0 bases and 8 bases, with 8 bases remaining between them. This CDR3 reads CASSLAPGEKLFF. The CDR3 nucleotides are TGCGCCAGCAGCTTGGCCCCGGGGGAAAAACTGTTTTTT.

The chain is built from TRBV19 and TRBJ1-5; no clear D. This CDR3 has 14 amino acids. Trimming left V 3 bases short and J 4 bases short, with 10 bases between. Germline assignment: CDR1 LNHDA and CDR2 SQIVND (reference sequence). CDR3 loop: CASSIVTGNQPQHF. In nucleotides, the CDR3 is TGTGCCAGTAGTATTGTAACGGGGAATCAGCCCCAGCATTTT.

This chain uses TRBV7-8 with TRBJ2-7, with a possible D match to TRBD1 (5 bases). The CDR3 totals 17 residues. V was shortened by 6 bases and J by 4 bases, with 25 bases between the two germline ends. Looked up from germline, CDR1 is SGHVS and CDR2 is FQNEAQ. DNA for the CDR3: TGTGCCAGCAGTCATCATCGGGCCTCAAAGGGGTCATACGAGCAGTACTTC. The encoded protein is CASSHHRASKGSYEQYF.

The gene calls are TRBV28 and TRBJ2-5, with 10 nucleotides matching TRBD1. The CDR3 has 17 amino acids. The V gene end was trimmed by 4 bases and the J gene end by 5 bases; junction bases not matched to a gene: 13. CDR1 is MDHEN and CDR2 is SYDVKM in the germline V gene. Here the CDR3 DNA reads TGTGCCAGCAGTTCGAGAGCCGGGGACAGGGGTCGGGAGACCCAGTACTTC. As protein: CASSSRAGDRGRETQYF.

This chain joins TRBV2 and TRBJ1-1; D gene uncertain. The CDR3 loop spans 14 amino acids. V shed 2 bases and J shed 1 base, with 8 bases lying between them. Germline CDR1 is SNHLY and CDR2 is FYNNEI. The chain's CDR3 is CASSELRQNTEAFF. For the CDR3, the DNA is TGTGCCAGCAGTGAATTGAGACAGAACACTGAAGCTTTCTTT.

This chain connects TRBV2 to TRBJ1-6; no firm D call. V dropped 2 bases and J dropped 1 base, with 9 bases sitting between them. Germline CDR1 and CDR2: SNHLY and FYNNEI. The CDR3 totals 16 residues. The chain's CDR3 is CASSEQSASYNSPLHF. CDR3 nucleotides: TGTGCCAGCAGTGAACAGTCAGCGTCCTATAATTCACCCCTCCACTTT.

The chain links TRBV5-6 to TRBJ2-6; 9 nucleotides line up with TRBD1. Per germline, CDR1 SGHDT and CDR2 YYEEEE. The CDR3 is made up of 18 amino acids. V lost 4 bases to trimming and J lost 0 bases; unmatched junction nucleotides: 8. The CDR3 loop is CASSPAGQGLSGANVLTF. In nucleotides, the CDR3 is TGTGCCAGCAGCCCCGCGGGACAGGGTCTCTCTGGGGCCAACGTCCTGACTTTC. Full variable domain (remainder filled in from reference TRBV5-6 and TRBJ2-6): DAGVTQSPTHLIKTRGQQVTLRCSPKSGHDTVSWYQQALGQGPQFIFQYYEEEERQRGNFPDRFSGHQFPNYSSELNVNALLLGDSALYLCASSPAGQGLSGANVLTFGAGSRLTVL.

The V call is TRBV4-2, the J call TRBJ2-3; 12 nucleotides agree with TRBD2. CDR1 is LGHNA and CDR2 is YNFKEQ in the germline V gene. The V and J ends lost 8 bases and 5 bases, in that order; junction bases with no gene match: 11. The CDR3 has 16 residues. CDR3 protein: CASGTSGGSGGDTQYF. CDR3 in DNA: TGTGCCAGCGGTACTAGCGGGGGGTCAGGGGGAGATACGCAGTATTTT.

The rearrangement joins TRBV4-2 to TRBJ2-1; D possibly corresponds to TRBD1 (5 bases). Deletions cut 4 bases from V and 8 bases from J, with 15 bases between. Germline-derived CDR1 and CDR2 are LGHNA and YNFKEQ. The CDR3 contains 14 residues. In DNA form, the CDR3 reads TGTGCCAGCAGCCGCCGGACAATACTTGATGAGCAGTTCTTC. It yields the protein CASSRRTILDEQFF.

The rearrangement joins TRBV21-1 to TRBJ2-7; TRBD1, as called in the table, went unchecked against the DNA. TRBV21-1 is listed as a pseudogene. This CDR3 is 16 amino acids long. CDR3 bases: TGTGCCAGCAGCAAACCGGACAGAGCCCCTTCCTACGAGCAGTACTTC. It specifies CASSKPDRAPSYEQYF.

The chain joins TRBV6-1 to TRBJ1-1; the D is unclear. Germline V gene sequence: CDR1 MNHNS, CDR2 SASEGT. The CDR3 spans 13 residues. Trimming took 2 bases from V and 10 from J, leaving 14 bases between them. CDR3 amino acids: CASSELGQTSAFF. CDR3 sequence (DNA): TGTGCCAGCAGTGAACTTGGGCAGACCTCAGCTTTCTTT.

The rearrangement links TRBV7-2 to TRBJ2-1; 11 nucleotides match TRBD2. The CDR3 is 19 amino acids. V gave up 2 bases and J gave up 0 bases; unmatched junction bases: 9. Germline lookup yields CDR1 SGHTA and CDR2 FQGNSA. CDR3 sequence reads: CASSLYPSGGRRSYNEQFF. The DNA for the CDR3 is TGTGCCAGCAGCTTATATCCTAGCGGGGGGCGCCGCTCCTACAATGAGCAGTTCTTC.

This clone was counted only a few times. This chain links TRBV30 with TRBJ1-5; 9 bases agree with TRBD1. CDR3 size: 13 residues. V lost 1 base to trimming and J lost 6 bases; unmatched junction nucleotides: 1. The germline CDR1 and CDR2 sequences are GTSNPN and SVGIG (reference sequence). The CDR3 spells CAWSGDRAQPQHF. The CDR3 coding sequence is TGTGCCTGGAGTGGGGACAGGGCTCAGCCCCAGCATTTT.

This clone was counted a single time. The rearrangement links TRBV5-1 to TRBJ2-1; D remains ambiguous. V lost 4 bases and J 11 bases, leaving 13 bases between the germline ends. Germline values: CDR1 SGHRS, CDR2 YFSETQ. The CDR3 contains 12 residues. The CDR3 protein is CASSPSRVQQFF. The CDR3 bases are TGCGCCAGCAGCCCCTCCCGGGTCCAGCAGTTCTTC.

The chain carries TRBV5-6 and TRBJ2-4; a weak D match, TRBD1 (6 bases). The length of the CDR3 is 12 residues. Germline assignment: CDR1 SGHDT and CDR2 YYEEEE. Trimming removed 0 bases from V and 12 bases from J, with 10 bases in between. The CDR3 is CASSLEGGTQYF. As DNA, the CDR3 is TGTGCCAGCAGCTTGGAAGGGGGAACTCAGTACTTC.

The chain combines TRBV28 with TRBJ2-1; TRBD1 is a possible D gene (6 bases). Germline CDR1 is MDHEN and CDR2 is SYDVKM. Between the trimmed V and J ends, which lost 3 bases and 6 bases, there was a span of 12 bases. This CDR3 is built from 14 residues. CDR3 amino acids: CASSLTGRGNEQFF. CDR3 DNA: TGTGCCAGCAGTTTGACAGGCCGGGGCAATGAGCAGTTCTTC.

V and J are TRBV19 and TRBJ2-1, with 7 nucleotides matching TRBD2. CDR3 length: 16 residues. The trim removed 4 bases at V and 3 bases at J, leaving 9 bases unmatched. Germline V gene sequence: CDR1 LNHDA, CDR2 SQIVND (reference sequence). CDR3: CASSRALGGFYNEQFF. In DNA form, the CDR3 reads TGTGCCAGTAGTAGGGCCCTGGGAGGGTTCTACAATGAGCAGTTCTTC.

J is TRBJ2-3 and V is TRBV19, with 7 bases lining up with TRBD2. Trimming cost V 7 bases and J 0 bases; bases outside gene matches: 19. The CDR3 is 19 amino acids. Germline V lookup: CDR1 LNHDA, CDR2 SQIVND (reference sequence). CDR3 sequence (DNA): TGTGCCAGTACCACCCTAGAGGGACTAACGAGTGCTAGCACAGATACGCAGTATTTT. Its protein is CASTTLEGLTSASTDTQYF.

This clone appeared a few times. The chain links TRBV2 to TRBJ2-3; 11 nucleotides match TRBD2. Germline V gene lookup returns CDR1 SNHLY and CDR2 FYNNEI. Trimming took 5 bases from V and 2 from J; bases not matched to a gene: 9. The CDR3 covers 17 residues. CDR3 nucleotide sequence: TGTGCCAGCAGTTCTAGACTAGCGGGGAGTTTCACAGATACGCAGTATTTT. This translates into CASSSRLAGSFTDTQYF.

This sequence joins TRBV18 and TRBJ2-5, with 14 bases identical to TRBD2. The CDR3 is made up of 17 amino acids. Trimming cost V 1 base and J 1 base; bases outside gene matches: 2. Germline assignment: CDR1 KGHSH and CDR2 LQKENI. CDR3 sequence: CASSPRGLAGGQETQYF. The CDR3, as DNA: TGTGCCAGCTCACCACGTGGACTAGCGGGGGGCCAAGAGACCCAGTACTTC.

The chain combines TRBV13 with TRBJ1-2, with TRBD1 as a possible D gene (6 bases). CDR1 is PRHDT and CDR2 is FYEKMQ in the germline V gene (reference sequence). The CDR3 has 14 amino acids. V lost 5 bases and J lost 6, with 16 bases in between. The CDR3 DNA sequence: TGTGCCAGCAGCCCCAATACAGGGTATAATGGCTACACCTTC. As protein: CASSPNTGYNGYTF.

The CDR3 spells CAWSIIREGAGNTIYF. The CDR3 DNA follows: TGTGCCTGGAGTATTATACGGGAGGGAGCAGGAAACACCATATATTTT. The gene calls are TRBV30 and TRBJ1-3; D is uncertain. The CDR3 length is 16 residues. Germline CDR1 and CDR2: GTSNPN and SVGIG (reference sequence). With 2 bases removed from V and 4 bases from J, the gap between germline ends came to 18 bases.

The genes are TRBV4-2 and TRBJ2-4; TRBD2 is a possible D gene (5 bases). This CDR3 is 16 amino acids long. Germline CDR1 and CDR2: LGHNA and YNFKEQ. Trimming removed 4 bases from V and 0 bases from J, with 13 bases in between. The CDR3 bases are TGTGCCAGCAGCCCCCCCGGGGATCTAGCCAAAAACATTCAGTACTTC. Amino acids: CASSPPGDLAKNIQYF.

This chain uses TRBV6-1 with TRBJ1-1, with unresolved D. The ends were cut back, 6 bases at V and 6 bases at J, with 14 bases in the middle. CDR3 length: 13 amino acids. Germline assignment: CDR1 MNHNS and CDR2 SASEGT. For the CDR3, the DNA is TGTGCCAGCAGCCCCGGGGTGATCCCTGAAGCTTTCTTT. This gives the protein CASSPGVIPEAFF.

The CDR3 loop reads CASSSRTLQPQHF. In nucleotides, the CDR3 is TGTGCCAGCAGTTCTAGGACTCTACAGCCCCAGCATTTT. The J gene is TRBJ1-5, the V gene TRBV27; no firm D call. The CDR3 extends over 13 amino acids. Trimming stripped 4 bases from V and 7 bases from J, with 11 bases between. Germline CDR1 reads MNHEY; CDR2 reads SMNVEV (reference sequence).